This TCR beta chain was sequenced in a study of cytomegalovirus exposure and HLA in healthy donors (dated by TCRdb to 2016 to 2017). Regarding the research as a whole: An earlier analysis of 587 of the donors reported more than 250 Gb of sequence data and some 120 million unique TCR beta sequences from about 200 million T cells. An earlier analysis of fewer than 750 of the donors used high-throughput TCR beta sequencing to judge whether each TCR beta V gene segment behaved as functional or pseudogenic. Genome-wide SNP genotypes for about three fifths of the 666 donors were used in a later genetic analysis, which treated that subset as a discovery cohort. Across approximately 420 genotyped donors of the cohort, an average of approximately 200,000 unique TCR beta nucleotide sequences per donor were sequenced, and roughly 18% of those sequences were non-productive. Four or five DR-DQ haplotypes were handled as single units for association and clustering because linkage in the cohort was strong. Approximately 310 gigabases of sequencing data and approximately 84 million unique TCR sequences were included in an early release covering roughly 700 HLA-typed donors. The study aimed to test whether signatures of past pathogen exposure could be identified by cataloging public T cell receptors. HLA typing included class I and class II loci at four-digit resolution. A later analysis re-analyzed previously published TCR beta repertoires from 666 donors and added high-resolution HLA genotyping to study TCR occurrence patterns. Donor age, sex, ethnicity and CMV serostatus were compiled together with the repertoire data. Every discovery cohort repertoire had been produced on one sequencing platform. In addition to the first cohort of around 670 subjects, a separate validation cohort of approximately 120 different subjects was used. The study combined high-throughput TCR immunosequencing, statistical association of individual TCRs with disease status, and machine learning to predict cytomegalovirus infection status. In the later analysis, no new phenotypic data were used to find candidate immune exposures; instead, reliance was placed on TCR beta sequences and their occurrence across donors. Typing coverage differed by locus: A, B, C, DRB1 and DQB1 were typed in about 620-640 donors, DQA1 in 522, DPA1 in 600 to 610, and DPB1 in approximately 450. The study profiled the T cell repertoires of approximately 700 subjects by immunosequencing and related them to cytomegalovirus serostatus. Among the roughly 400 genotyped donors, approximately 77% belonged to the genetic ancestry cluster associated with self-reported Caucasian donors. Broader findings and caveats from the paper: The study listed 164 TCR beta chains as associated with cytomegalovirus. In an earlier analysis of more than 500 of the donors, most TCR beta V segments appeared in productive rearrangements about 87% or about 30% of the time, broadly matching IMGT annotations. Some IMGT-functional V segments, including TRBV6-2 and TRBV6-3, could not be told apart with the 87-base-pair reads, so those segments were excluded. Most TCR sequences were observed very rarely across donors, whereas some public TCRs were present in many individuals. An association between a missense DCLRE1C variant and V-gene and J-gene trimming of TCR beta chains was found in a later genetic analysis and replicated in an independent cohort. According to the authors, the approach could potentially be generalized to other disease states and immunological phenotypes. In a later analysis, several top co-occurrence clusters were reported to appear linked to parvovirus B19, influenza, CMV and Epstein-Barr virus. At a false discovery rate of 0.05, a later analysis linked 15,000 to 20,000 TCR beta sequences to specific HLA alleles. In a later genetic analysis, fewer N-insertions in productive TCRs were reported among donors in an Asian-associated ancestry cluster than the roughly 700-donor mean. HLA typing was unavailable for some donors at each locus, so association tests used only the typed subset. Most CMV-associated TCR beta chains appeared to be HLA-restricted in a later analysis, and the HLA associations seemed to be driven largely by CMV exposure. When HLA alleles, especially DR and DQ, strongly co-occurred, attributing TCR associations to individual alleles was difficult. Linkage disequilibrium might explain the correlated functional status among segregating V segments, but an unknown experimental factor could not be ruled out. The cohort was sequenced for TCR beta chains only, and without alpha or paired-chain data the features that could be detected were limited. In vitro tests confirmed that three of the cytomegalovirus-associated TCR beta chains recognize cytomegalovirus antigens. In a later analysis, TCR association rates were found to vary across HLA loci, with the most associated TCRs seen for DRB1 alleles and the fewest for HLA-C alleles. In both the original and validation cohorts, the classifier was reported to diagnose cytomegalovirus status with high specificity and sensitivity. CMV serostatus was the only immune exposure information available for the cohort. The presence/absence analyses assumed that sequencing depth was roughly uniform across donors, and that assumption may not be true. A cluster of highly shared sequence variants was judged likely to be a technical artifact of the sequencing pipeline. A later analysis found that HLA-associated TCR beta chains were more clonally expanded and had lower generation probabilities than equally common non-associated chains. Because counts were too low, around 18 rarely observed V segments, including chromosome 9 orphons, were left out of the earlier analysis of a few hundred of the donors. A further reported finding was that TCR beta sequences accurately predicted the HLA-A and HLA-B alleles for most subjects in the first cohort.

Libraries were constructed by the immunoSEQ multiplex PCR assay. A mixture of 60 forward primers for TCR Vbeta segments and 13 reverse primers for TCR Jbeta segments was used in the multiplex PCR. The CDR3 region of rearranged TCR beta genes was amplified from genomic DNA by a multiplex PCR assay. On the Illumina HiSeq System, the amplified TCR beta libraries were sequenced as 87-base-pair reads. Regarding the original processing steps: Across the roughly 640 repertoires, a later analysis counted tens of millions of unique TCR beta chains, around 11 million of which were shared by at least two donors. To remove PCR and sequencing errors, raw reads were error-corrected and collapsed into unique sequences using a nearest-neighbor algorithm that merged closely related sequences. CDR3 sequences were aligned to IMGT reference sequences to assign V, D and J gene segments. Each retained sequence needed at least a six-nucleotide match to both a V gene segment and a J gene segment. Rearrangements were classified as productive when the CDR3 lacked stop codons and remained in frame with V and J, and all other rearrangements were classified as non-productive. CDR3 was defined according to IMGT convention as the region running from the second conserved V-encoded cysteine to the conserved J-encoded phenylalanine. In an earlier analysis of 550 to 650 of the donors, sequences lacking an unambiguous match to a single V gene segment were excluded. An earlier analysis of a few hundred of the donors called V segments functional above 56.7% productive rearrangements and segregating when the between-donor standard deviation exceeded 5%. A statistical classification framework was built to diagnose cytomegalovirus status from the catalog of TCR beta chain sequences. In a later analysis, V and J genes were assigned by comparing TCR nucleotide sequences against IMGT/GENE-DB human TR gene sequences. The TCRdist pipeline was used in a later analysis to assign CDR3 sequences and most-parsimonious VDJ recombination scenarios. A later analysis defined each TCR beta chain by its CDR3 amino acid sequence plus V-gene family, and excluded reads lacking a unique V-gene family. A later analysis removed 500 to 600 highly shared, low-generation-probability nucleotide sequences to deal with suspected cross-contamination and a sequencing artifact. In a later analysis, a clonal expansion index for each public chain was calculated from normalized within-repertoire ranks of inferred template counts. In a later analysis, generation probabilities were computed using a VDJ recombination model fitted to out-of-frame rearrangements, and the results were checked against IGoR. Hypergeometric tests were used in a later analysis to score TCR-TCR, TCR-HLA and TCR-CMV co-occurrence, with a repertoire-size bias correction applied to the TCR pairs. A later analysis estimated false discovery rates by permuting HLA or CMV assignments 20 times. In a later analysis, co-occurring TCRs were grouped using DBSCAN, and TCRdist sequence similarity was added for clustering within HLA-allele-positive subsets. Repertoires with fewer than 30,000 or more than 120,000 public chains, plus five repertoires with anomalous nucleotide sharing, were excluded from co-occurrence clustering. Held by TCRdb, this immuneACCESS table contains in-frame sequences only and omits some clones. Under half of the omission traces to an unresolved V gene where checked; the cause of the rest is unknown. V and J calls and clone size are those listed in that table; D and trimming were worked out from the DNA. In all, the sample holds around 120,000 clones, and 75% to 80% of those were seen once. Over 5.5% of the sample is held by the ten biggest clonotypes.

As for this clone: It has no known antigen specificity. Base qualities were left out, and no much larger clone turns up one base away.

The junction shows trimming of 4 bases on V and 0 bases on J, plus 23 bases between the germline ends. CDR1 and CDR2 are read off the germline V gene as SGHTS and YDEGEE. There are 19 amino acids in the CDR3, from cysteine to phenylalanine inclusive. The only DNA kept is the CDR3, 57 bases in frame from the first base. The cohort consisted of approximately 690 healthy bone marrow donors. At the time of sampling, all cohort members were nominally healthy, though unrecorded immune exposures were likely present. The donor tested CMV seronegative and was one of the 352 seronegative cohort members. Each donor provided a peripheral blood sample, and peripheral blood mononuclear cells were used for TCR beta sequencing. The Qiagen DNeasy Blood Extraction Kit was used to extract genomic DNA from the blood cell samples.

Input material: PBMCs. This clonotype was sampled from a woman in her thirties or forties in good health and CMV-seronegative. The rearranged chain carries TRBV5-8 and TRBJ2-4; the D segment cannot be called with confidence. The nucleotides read TGTGCCAGCAGCCTGATACCGGAAGGCAGGTTGGGAGCCAAAAACATTCAGTACTTC. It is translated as CASSLIPEGRLGAKNIQYF.